This TCR beta chain was captured by sequencing in a study of STAT5B mutations in CD4+ large granular lymphocyte leukemia. Overall study results and limits: Main leukemic clonotypes were patient-specific, but roughly 25% appeared at low frequency elsewhere. Top patient clones used TRBV06 genes more often: 8/27 versus 2/35 in controls.

A note on this clone: Its antigen is not known.

Buffy coats from healthy blood donors served as controls. Clones were sequenced by immunoSEQ multiplex PCR, and TCRdb holds only the in-frame ones, with some missing. The data contain approximately 40,000 clones, roughly 76% of them singletons. The germline V gene encodes CDR1 LNHDA and CDR2 SQIVND (reference sequence). The CDR3 is made up of 15 amino acids. V lost 4 bases and J 7 bases, leaving 14 bases between the germline ends. The chain carries TRBV19 and TRBJ1-6, with D uncertain. Sample: CD4+ T cells from blood buffy coats. The receptor was derived from a human donor in good health. Written as DNA, the CDR3 is TGTGCCAGTAGTAACGGTCAGAGATTAAATTCACCCCTCCACTTT. Amino acids: CASSNGQRLNSPLHF.